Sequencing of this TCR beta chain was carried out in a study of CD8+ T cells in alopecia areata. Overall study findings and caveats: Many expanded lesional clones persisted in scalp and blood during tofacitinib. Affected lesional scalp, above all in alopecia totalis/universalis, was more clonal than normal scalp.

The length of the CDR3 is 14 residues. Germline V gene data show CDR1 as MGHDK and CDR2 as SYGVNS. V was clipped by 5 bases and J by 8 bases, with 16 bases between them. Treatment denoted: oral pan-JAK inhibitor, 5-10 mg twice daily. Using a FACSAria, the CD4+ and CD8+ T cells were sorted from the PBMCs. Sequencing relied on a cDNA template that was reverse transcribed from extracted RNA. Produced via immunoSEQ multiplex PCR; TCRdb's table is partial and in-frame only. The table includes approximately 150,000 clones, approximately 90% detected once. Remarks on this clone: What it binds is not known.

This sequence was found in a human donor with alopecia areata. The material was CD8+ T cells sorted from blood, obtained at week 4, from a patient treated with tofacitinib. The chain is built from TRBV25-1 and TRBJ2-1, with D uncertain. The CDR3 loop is CASSNTRFSDEQFF. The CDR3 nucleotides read TGTGCCAGCAGTAATACAAGGTTTTCCGATGAGCAGTTCTTC.